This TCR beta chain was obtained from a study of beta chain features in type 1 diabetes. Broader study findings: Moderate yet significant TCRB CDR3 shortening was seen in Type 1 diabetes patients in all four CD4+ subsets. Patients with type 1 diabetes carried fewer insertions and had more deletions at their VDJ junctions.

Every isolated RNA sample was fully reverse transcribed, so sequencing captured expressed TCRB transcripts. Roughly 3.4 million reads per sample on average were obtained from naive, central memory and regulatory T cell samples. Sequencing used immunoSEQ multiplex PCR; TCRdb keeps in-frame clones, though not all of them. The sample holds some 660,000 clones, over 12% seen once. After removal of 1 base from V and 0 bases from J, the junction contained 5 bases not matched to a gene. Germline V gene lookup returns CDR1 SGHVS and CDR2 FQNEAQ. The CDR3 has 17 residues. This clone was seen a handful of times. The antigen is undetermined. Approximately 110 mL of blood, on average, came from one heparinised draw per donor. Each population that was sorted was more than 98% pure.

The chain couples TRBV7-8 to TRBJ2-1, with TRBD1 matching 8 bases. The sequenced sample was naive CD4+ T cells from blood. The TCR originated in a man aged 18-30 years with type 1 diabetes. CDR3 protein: CASSLVFQGASYNEQFF. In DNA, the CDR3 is TGTGCCAGCAGCTTAGTGTTCCAGGGGGCCTCCTACAATGAGCAGTTCTTC. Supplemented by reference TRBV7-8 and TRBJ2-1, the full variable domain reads GAGVSQSPRYKVAKRGQDVALRCDPISGHVSLFWYQQALGQGPEFLTYFQNEAQLDKSGLPSDRFFAERPEGSVSTLKIQRTQQEDSAVYLCASSLVFQGASYNEQFFGPGTRLTVL.